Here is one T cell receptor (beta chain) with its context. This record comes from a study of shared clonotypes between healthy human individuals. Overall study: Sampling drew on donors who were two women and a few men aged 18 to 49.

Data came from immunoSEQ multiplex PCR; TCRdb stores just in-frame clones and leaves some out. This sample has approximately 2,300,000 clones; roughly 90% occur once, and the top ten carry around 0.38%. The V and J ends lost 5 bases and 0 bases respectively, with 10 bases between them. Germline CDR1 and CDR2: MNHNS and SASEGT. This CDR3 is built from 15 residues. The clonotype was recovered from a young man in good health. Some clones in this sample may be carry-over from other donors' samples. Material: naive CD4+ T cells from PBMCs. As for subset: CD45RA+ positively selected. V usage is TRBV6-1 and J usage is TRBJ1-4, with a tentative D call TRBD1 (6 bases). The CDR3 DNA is TGTGCCAGCAGTATACAGGGATCAACTAATGAAAAACTGTTTTTT. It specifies CASSIQGSTNEKLFF.